This is a list of T cell receptor beta chains from one sample in a study of blood T cell repertoires in COVID-19. Method: immunoSEQ multiplex PCR; TCRdb's copy keeps in-frame clones and lacks some. Of 70,000 to 100,000 clones in the sample, 90% were seen once. The sequencing input was peripheral blood. Every receptor here comes from a man aged 55 to 69 with acute or convalescent COVID-19. Each CDR3 is given with its conserved first and last residue. Each record gives: CDR3 DNA, CDR3 protein, J gene, D gene, clone size, V gene. The D gene is left open where the match is weak. Clone size is given for some rows only: seen once, a few or many times, or a class if the clone is expanded.

TGTGCCACCAGTGATCCTGAAGGACAGGACACAGATACGCAGTATTTT	CATSDPEGQDTDTQYF	TRBJ2-3	TRBD1	once	TRBV24-1
TGTGCCACCAGCAGACATGGACAGGGGGATCAGCCCCAGCATTTT	CATSRHGQGDQPQHF	TRBJ1-5	TRBD1	.	TRBV15
TGTGCTGCTCGGGCTCTAACAATACAGGGGGAAAATTATGGCTACACCTTC	CAARALTIQGENYGYTF	TRBJ1-2	TRBD1	few	TRBV28
TGCAGCGTGGGGGGCGGGCGCCAAGGGGGCAACGAGCAGTACTTC	CSVGGGRQGGNEQYF	TRBJ2-7	.	.	TRBV29-1
TGCGCCAGCAGCCAAGAGGGCGCTTCGGTTGGAAACACCATATATTTT	CASSQEGASVGNTIYF	TRBJ1-3	.	.	TRBV4-1
TGTGCCAGCAGTGACCTAGCGGTGAACACCGGGGAGCTGTTTTTT	CASSDLAVNTGELFF	TRBJ2-2	.	once	TRBV21-1
TGTGCCAGCAGGTCCGGGCCGGGAAGTAATGAAAAACTGTTTTTT	CASRSGPGSNEKLFF	TRBJ1-4	.	.	TRBV11-1
TGTGCCAGTAGTATTTCGGGGGGCGCGAGTGGATATGGCTACACCTTC	CASSISGGASGYGYTF	TRBJ1-2	.	.	TRBV19
TGCGCCAGCAGCCGACAGGGGACGGACCAAGAGACCCAGTACTTC	CASSRQGTDQETQYF	TRBJ2-5	TRBD1	.	TRBV5-1
TGTGCCAGCAGCCCACACACAGTGAACACTGAAGCTTTCTTT	CASSPHTVNTEAFF	TRBJ1-1	.	.	TRBV7-9
TGTGCCAGCAGCTCAGGACTAGCGGGATTGGCAGATACGCAGTATTTT	CASSSGLAGLADTQYF	TRBJ2-3	TRBD2	.	TRBV11-2
TGCGCCAGCAGCCAAGATCTGAGGGCGAATGAAAAACTGTTTTTT	CASSQDLRANEKLFF	TRBJ1-4	.	.	TRBV4-3
TGCGCCAGCAGCCCCTGGACTAGCGGGAGGGAGGAGAGCGGGGAGCTGTTTTTT	CASSPWTSGREESGELFF	TRBJ2-2	TRBD2	.	TRBV4-3
TGTGCCAGCAGCTTAGAGTACAGGGGGCTAGAGACCCAGTACTTC	CASSLEYRGLETQYF	TRBJ2-5	TRBD1	.	TRBV13
TGTGCCAGCTCCCCCAGGACAGGCGAAAAACTGTTTTTT	CASSPRTGEKLFF	TRBJ1-4	TRBD1	.	TRBV18
TGTGCCAGCTCACCCCGGGACAGGTTCGTCTACGAGCAGTACTTC	CASSPRDRFVYEQYF	TRBJ2-7	TRBD1	.	TRBV18
TGTGCCATCGGGACTAGCGATCGAGATACGCAGTATTTT	CAIGTSDRDTQYF	TRBJ2-3	TRBD2	.	TRBV10-3
TGCGCCAGCAGCCAAGAGACAGGGGGCTTCTACAATGAGCAGTTCTTC	CASSQETGGFYNEQFF	TRBJ2-1	TRBD1	.	TRBV4-3
TGTGCCAGCAGCTTGGAGACAGGGATTGGCTATGGCTACACCTTC	CASSLETGIGYGYTF	TRBJ1-2	TRBD1	.	TRBV5-4
TGTGCCAGCAGCTTGGACATGCGGGGGTATGGCTACACCTTC	CASSLDMRGYGYTF	TRBJ1-2	.	.	TRBV7-2
TGTGCCAGCAGCCTCGGACAGGGTGAGACTGAAGCTTTCTTT	CASSLGQGETEAFF	TRBJ1-1	TRBD1	.	TRBV6-6
TGTGCCAGCAGCTCCGGACAGGGAGAGACCCAGTACTTC	CASSSGQGETQYF	TRBJ2-5	TRBD1	.	TRBV9
TGCAGCGTTGAAACAGGGGGTAACACTGAAGCTTTCTTT	CSVETGGNTEAFF	TRBJ1-1	TRBD1	.	TRBV29-1
TGTGCCAGCAGCTCGGGGGGGCAGGGGATTCTTTCACCCCTCCACTTT	CASSSGGQGILSPLHF	TRBJ1-6	.	.	TRBV5-4
TGCGCCAGCAGCTTGGACGGACGGGAGCGAGATACGCAGTATTTT	CASSLDGRERDTQYF	TRBJ2-3	.	.	TRBV5-1
TGTGCCAGCAGCCCCCGGGACAGGGAAAATTCACCCCTCCACTTT	CASSPRDRENSPLHF	TRBJ1-6	TRBD1	.	TRBV11-3
TGTGCCAGTAGTGTTCTGACTAGCGGGAGTTTGTACGAGCAGTACTTC	CASSVLTSGSLYEQYF	TRBJ2-7	TRBD2	.	TRBV19
TGTGCCAGTAGTATAGATTCGATAGGACAGCCTTACAATGAGCAGTTCTTC	CASSIDSIGQPYNEQFF	TRBJ2-1	.	.	TRBV19
TGTGCCAGCAGTTTATGGTTGGGAGGAAACGAAAAACTGTTTTTT	CASSLWLGGNEKLFF	TRBJ1-4	.	.	TRBV27
TGCGCCAGCAGCTTGGACTCCAACAATGAGCAGTTCTTC	CASSLDSNNEQFF	TRBJ2-1	.	.	TRBV5-1
TGTGCCAGCAGTGCCCCCGGGACAGGGTACGATGAAAAACTGTTTTTT	CASSAPGTGYDEKLFF	TRBJ1-4	TRBD1	.	TRBV28
TGCGCCAGCAGCCAAGGTAATGGCCTTTACAATGAGCAGTTCTTC	CASSQGNGLYNEQFF	TRBJ2-1	.	.	TRBV4-3
TGTGCCAGCAGTTCGGCGACAGGGGTAGAGAGCCAGCCCCAGCATTTT	CASSSATGVESQPQHF	TRBJ1-5	TRBD1	.	TRBV6-6
TGTGCCAGCAGCTTGCTACAGGGGACAGGCTTCTACGAGCAGTACTTC	CASSLLQGTGFYEQYF	TRBJ2-7	TRBD1	.	TRBV28
TGTGCCAGCACCCAGGGTTCAGCCAAAAACATTCAGTACTTC	CASTQGSAKNIQYF	TRBJ2-4	.	.	TRBV28
TGCGCCAGCAGCCAAGATTTGGGGGGTTTGGAGTCACCCCTCCACTTT	CASSQDLGGLESPLHF	TRBJ1-6	.	.	TRBV4-3
TGTGCCAGCAGAGGACAGGGGGTCCCTGAAGCTTTCTTT	CASRGQGVPEAFF	TRBJ1-1	TRBD1	.	TRBV2
TGCGCCAGCAGGGTGGGACAGGGGAACACTGAAGCTTTCTTT	CASRVGQGNTEAFF	TRBJ1-1	TRBD1	.	TRBV10-2
TGTGCCAGCAGCCCCTTTGGCTCTACTAGCGCCTACGAGCAGTACTTC	CASSPFGSTSAYEQYF	TRBJ2-7	TRBD2	.	TRBV11-3
TGTGCCACCAGTGATTTCTCTAGCGCAGGGAGGGAGCAGTTCTTC	CATSDFSSAGREQFF	TRBJ2-1	.	.	TRBV24-1
TGTGCCAGCAGCGCCAGTACAGGAACCTACAATGAGCAGTTCTTC	CASSASTGTYNEQFF	TRBJ2-1	.	.	TRBV9
TGTGCCTGGAGTGTACGAGGCAATGAGCAGTTCTTC	CAWSVRGNEQFF	TRBJ2-1	.	.	TRBV30
TGTGCCAGCAGCTTAGCGGGAGTGACTAGCGGGAGACCCTACACCGGGGAGCTGTTTTTT	CASSLAGVTSGRPYTGELFF	TRBJ2-2	TRBD2	few	TRBV7-6
TGCGCCAGCAGCTTGGGCGGTAGCAATCAGCCCCAGCATTTT	CASSLGGSNQPQHF	TRBJ1-5	.	.	TRBV5-1
TGTGCCAGCAGCGACACTAGCGGAAGGTACCAAGAGACCCAGTACTTC	CASSDTSGRYQETQYF	TRBJ2-5	TRBD2	.	TRBV7-9
TGTGCCAGCAGTGCCGGGGACAGGGAAGTGTACGAGCAGTACTTC	CASSAGDREVYEQYF	TRBJ2-7	TRBD1	once	TRBV28
TGTGCCTGGAGGTCGCTTTGGGGGCTGAGTACTGAAGCTTTCTTT	CAWRSLWGLSTEAFF	TRBJ1-1	.	.	TRBV30
TGCGCCAGCAGCCTCGGACAGCCTGGGGCCAACGTCCTGACTTTC	CASSLGQPGANVLTF	TRBJ2-6	.	.	TRBV4-1
TGTGCCACCAGTGAATCCGGGACAGGGAACGAGCAGTACTTC	CATSESGTGNEQYF	TRBJ2-7	TRBD1	.	TRBV24-1
TGTGCCAGCAGTCCCTATTCGGGCAATCAGCCCCAGCATTTT	CASSPYSGNQPQHF	TRBJ1-5	.	.	TRBV27